The 17 T cell receptor beta chains listed next were all sequenced from one sample in a study of beta chain features in type 1 diabetes. The sequenced template was cDNA made from the entire isolated RNA. Repertoires were generated with immunoSEQ multiplex PCR, while TCRdb's copy carries only in-frame clones and drops some. The data hold 620,000 or so clones, with around 15% observed a single time. The material sequenced was naive CD4+ T cells from blood. Receptors were obtained from a man aged 18 to 30 in good health.

This clone has only a few counts. This chain connects TRBV2 to TRBJ1-1; D ambiguous. This CDR3 is built from 13 residues. Germline V gene sequence: CDR1 SNHLY, CDR2 FYNNEI. Trimming took off 3 bases at V and 0 bases at J, with 5 bases between the two ends. The CDR3 region has the DNA TGTGCCAGCAGTGAGGCGGTGAACACTGAAGCTTTCTTT. This translates into CASSEAVNTEAFF.

V gene TRBV18 combines with J gene TRBJ2-1, with D possibly being TRBD1 (5 bases). V lost 4 bases and J 2 bases, leaving 9 bases between the germline ends. CDR1 is KGHSH, CDR2 LQKENI, per germline. The length of the CDR3 is 14 residues. The CDR3 DNA reads TGTGCCAGCTCACTCGACAGCGCCTACAATGAGCAGTTCTTC. This gives the protein CASSLDSAYNEQFF.

This clone has just a few counts. The chain is built from TRBV10-3 and TRBJ1-1, with D possibly TRBD1 on 6 matching bases. V was cut by 8 bases and J by 1 base, with 11 bases left in between. The CDR3 is 13 residues long. In germline, CDR1 is ENHRY, CDR2 SYGVKD. The CDR3 DNA is TGTGCCATCGGGGGACAAAAGAACACTGAAGCTTTCTTT. Protein sequence: CAIGGQKNTEAFF.

This clone came up a few times. The chain employs TRBV5-6 and TRBJ2-7; TRBD2 might be the D (6 bases). The V gene's germline CDR1 is SGHDT and CDR2 YYEEEE. The V gene lost 4 bases and the J gene lost 1 base, with 15 bases spanning the gap. This CDR3 has 15 amino acids. Here the CDR3 reads CASSPGLRPSYEQYF. CDR3 sequence (DNA): TGTGCCAGCAGCCCGGGACTGAGACCGTCCTACGAGCAGTACTTC.

V and J are TRBV11-3 and TRBJ2-1, with D hard to call. The V end was cut by 8 bases, the J end by 5 bases, with 4 bases between. The CDR3 extends over 10 amino acids. From germline, CDR1 is SGHNT and CDR2 YENEEA. CDR3: CASGNNEQFF. The CDR3 DNA follows: TGTGCCAGCGGCAACAATGAGCAGTTCTTC.

This clone came up a few times. The chain carries TRBV28 and TRBJ2-5; D assignment may be TRBD1 or TRBD2 (5 bases each). Trimming pared 9 bases from V and 1 base from J, leaving 6 bases between. From germline, CDR1 is MDHEN and CDR2 SYDVKM. The CDR3 consists of 11 residues. The CDR3 spells CASGTQETQYF. The CDR3 region has the DNA TGTGCCAGTGGGACCCAAGAGACCCAGTACTTC. The entire variable domain, with the rest obtained from reference TRBV28 and TRBJ2-5, is as follows: DVKVTQSSRYLVKRTGEKVFLECVQDMDHENMFWYRQDPGLGLRLIYFSYDVKMKEKGDIPEGYSVSREKKERFSLILESASTNQTSMYLCASGTQETQYFGPGTRLLVL.

The chain joins TRBV5-1 to TRBJ2-2; D may be TRBD2 (7 bases). Germline CDR1 is SGHRS and CDR2 is YFSETQ. There are 15 residues in the CDR3. The V end was cut by 8 bases, the J end by 5 bases, with 19 bases between. CDR3 protein: CASYVAGARTGELFF. CDR3 bases: TGCGCCAGTTACGTGGCGGGGGCCCGGACCGGGGAGCTGTTTTTT.

V gene TRBV28 combines with J gene TRBJ2-7, with D tentatively TRBD2 (5 bases). The CDR3 spans 14 residues. V dropped 1 base and J dropped 7 bases, with 14 bases sitting between them. Germline CDR1 and CDR2: MDHEN and SYDVKM. The CDR3 is CASSLSGSRREQYF. In nucleotides, the CDR3 is TGTGCCAGCAGTTTATCCGGGTCAAGGAGGGAGCAGTACTTC. Full variable domain (rest looked up from reference TRBV28 and TRBJ2-7): DVKVTQSSRYLVKRTGEKVFLECVQDMDHENMFWYRQDPGLGLRLIYFSYDVKMKEKGDIPEGYSVSREKKERFSLILESASTNQTSMYLCASSLSGSRREQYFGPGTRLTVT.

The rearrangement links TRBV7-2 to TRBJ2-7, with TRBD1 identical over 9 bases. Losses at the gene ends were 8 bases for V and 8 bases for J; bases not matched to a gene: 13. From germline, CDR1 is SGHTA and CDR2 FQGNSA. The CDR3 is 14 amino acids. This CDR3 is CASGEDRGSLKQYF. In nucleotides, the CDR3 is TGTGCCAGCGGGGAAGACAGGGGGTCTCTCAAGCAGTACTTC. Full variable domain (remainder filled in from reference TRBV7-2 and TRBJ2-7): GAGVSQSPSNKVTEKGKDVELRCDPISGHTALYWYRQSLGQGLEFLIYFQGNSAPDKSGLPSDRFSAERTGGSVSTLTIQRTQQEDSAVYLCASGEDRGSLKQYFGPGTRLTVT.

This clone has only a few counts. This chain uses TRBV6-1 with TRBJ2-1, with TRBD1 matching 8 bases. Germline CDR1 and CDR2: MNHNS and SASEGT. V lost 5 bases to trimming and J lost 4 bases; unmatched junction nucleotides: 7. The CDR3 is made up of 15 amino acids. CDR3: CASSKGQESYNEQFF. The DNA of the CDR3 is TGTGCCAGCAGTAAGGGACAGGAGTCGTACAATGAGCAGTTCTTC.

The chain joins TRBV6-1 to TRBJ2-7; tentative D call: TRBD1 (6 bases). Germline V gene data show CDR1 as MNHNS and CDR2 as SASEGT. This CDR3 contains 14 residues. The V and J ends lost 6 bases and 5 bases respectively, with 17 bases between them. The CDR3 here is CASRDPISGDEQYF. DNA for the CDR3: TGTGCCAGCAGAGATCCAATTTCAGGGGACGAGCAGTACTTC.

This clone was observed a handful of times. V is TRBV27 and J is TRBJ2-7, with 10 bases identical to TRBD1. V shed 6 bases and J 2 bases; nucleotides not matched to a gene: 7. CDR1 and CDR2 (germline): MNHEY, SMNVEV (reference sequence). This CDR3 region has 15 residues. The CDR3 protein is CASRPRQGAAYEQYF. DNA of the CDR3: TGTGCCAGCAGACCCAGACAGGGGGCCGCCTACGAGCAGTACTTC.

The chain uses TRBV28 and TRBJ2-5; 7 nucleotides align to TRBD2. J gave up 4 bases and V 4 bases, and 6 bases lay outside the gene matches. The CDR3 covers 14 residues. Germline V gives CDR1 MDHEN, CDR2 SYDVKM. CDR3 in DNA: TGTGCCAGCAGTTGGGGGGGTGGCCCAGAGACCCAGTACTTC. This gives the protein CASSWGGGPETQYF.

This chain uses TRBV10-3 with TRBJ2-7; 16 nucleotides align to TRBD2. The junction had 7 bases not matched to a gene; V was cut back by 9 bases and J by 5 bases. Germline CDR1 ENHRY, CDR2 SYGVKD. The CDR3 runs to 15 residues. CDR3 in amino acids: CAIKGTSGRDHEQYF. CDR3 DNA: TGTGCCATTAAGGGGACTAGCGGGAGGGACCACGAGCAGTACTTC.

The table lists this clone with a few counts. The CDR3 here is CASQYPGTGGNTEAFF. The CDR3 DNA reads TGTGCCAGCCAATACCCGGGAACAGGGGGCAACACTGAAGCTTTCTTT. The rearrangement joins TRBV19 to TRBJ1-1; 9 bases map to TRBD1. Per germline, CDR1 LNHDA and CDR2 SQIVND (reference sequence). The CDR3 length is 16 residues. V gave up 9 bases and J gave up 2 bases; unmatched junction bases: 13.

This clone occurred a few times. V is TRBV9 and J is TRBJ2-5; 10 bases fit TRBD2. The CDR3 spans 15 residues. V gave up 2 bases and J gave up 4 bases; unmatched junction bases: 5. Germline V gene lookup returns CDR1 SGDLS and CDR2 YYNGEE. CDR3 sequence: CASSVERGGGETQYF. The DNA for the CDR3 is TGTGCCAGCAGCGTCGAGCGGGGGGGCGGAGAGACCCAGTACTTC. Using reference TRBV9 and TRBJ2-5 for the parts outside the CDR3, the full variable domain is DSGVTQTPKHLITATGQRVTLRCSPRSGDLSVYWYQQSLDQGLQFLIQYYNGEERAKGNILERFSAQQFPDLHSELNLSSLELGDSALYFCASSVERGGGETQYFGPGTRLLVL.

A few counts support this clone. The chain joins TRBV18 to TRBJ2-5, with 9 positions matching TRBD1. The V segment lost 1 base and the J segment 3 bases; nucleotides outside the gene matches: 6. The CDR3 runs 16 residues. Germline lookup yields CDR1 KGHSH and CDR2 LQKENI. The CDR3 is CASSPRLGQGEETQYF. In DNA form, the CDR3 reads TGTGCCAGCTCACCACGACTGGGACAGGGAGAAGAGACCCAGTACTTC.